The table lists the clone carrying this TCR beta chain with many counts. Antigen specificity is unknown. This entry belongs to a study of T cell repertoires in cytomegalovirus infection. The wider study: It can be stated that public TCR beta signatures indicated CMV infection as well as a matching HLA type.

TCRdb independently ran MiXCR on the reads; one entry per CDR3 protein. The data show 270,000 or so distinct CDR3 sequences, approximately 17% seen once. Findings and caveats of the study: Ex vivo responses were dominated by HLA-C-restricted CMV-specific TCR beta clonotypes. Summed public TCR beta family frequency identified CMV carriers bearing the relevant HLA.

CDR1 and CDR2 (germline): SQVTM, ANQGSEA. There are 18 residues in the CDR3. The V end lost 1 base, the J end lost 1 base, and 23 bases lay between the germline ends. The chain has TRBV29-1 and TRBJ2-7; a weak D match, TRBD1 (6 bases). Sequencing was done on a sample of CD8+ T cells from PBMCs. The sequence was collected from a human donor in good health (CMV status not recorded). Some clones in this sample may be carry-over from other donors' samples. Written as DNA, the CDR3 is TGCAGCGTTGAAGCCACCCCAAAAAGCCAGGGGAGTTCCTACGAGCAGTACTTC. This codes for CSVEATPKSQGSSYEQYF.